This TCR beta chain was obtained from a study of cytomegalovirus exposure and HLA in healthy donors. The PCR employed 60 Vbeta primers together with 13 Jbeta primers. TCRdb's table, derived via immunoSEQ multiplex PCR, lists solely in-frame clones and lacks some. The sample has 80,000 to 130,000 clones, 84% seen once. Study-wide results and limits: A cluster of highly shared sequence variants was likely a sequencing artifact. Cytomegalovirus association was listed for 150 or so TCR beta chains.

This clone showed up just a few times. What it recognizes is unknown. The receptor was isolated from a young woman in good health and CMV-seronegative. Sequencing used PBMCs.

The CDR3 loop is CASSLGSTEAFF. The CDR3 nucleotides read TGTGCCAGCAGCTTGGGGAGCACTGAAGCTTTCTTT. V is TRBV5-6 and J is TRBJ1-1; D uncertain. The CDR3 spans 12 residues. Per germline, CDR1 SGHDT and CDR2 YYEEEE. Trimming pared 0 bases from V and 4 bases from J, leaving 4 bases between.